Following are 21 T cell receptor beta chains from one sample sequenced in a study of regulatory T cells in long-lasting Graves disease. Investigators prepared the TCR beta libraries by applying iRepertoire HTBI primers and Arm-PCR of CDR3 regions. From the multiplex PCR reads, TCRdb called clonotypes with MiXCR, one entry per CDR3 protein. This table holds hundreds of thousands of distinct CDR3 sequences, about 16% found once. As to time point: newly diagnosed GD, antithyroid drugs for less than 3 months. Construction of the TCR library relied on RNA isolated from PBMCs. In addition, the sample was reused for a study of T cells in Graves' hyperthyroidism and ophthalmopathy.

The source was peripheral blood mononuclear cells (PBMCs), collected at new diagnosis, from a patient treated with antithyroid drugs. Receptor source: a middle-aged woman with Graves disease.

The sample holds a few counts of this clonotype. V usage is TRBV29-1 and J usage is TRBJ2-4, with TRBD2 matching 10 bases. The V gene's germline CDR1 is SQVTM and CDR2 ANQGSEA. The trim removed 4 bases at V and 2 bases at J, leaving 5 bases unmatched. The CDR3 covers 15 residues. The CDR3 nucleotides read TGCAGCGTTGGGCTAGCGGGGGTTACCAAAAACATTCAGTACTTC. Residues: CSVGLAGVTKNIQYF.

This clonotype occurred many times. V gene TRBV20-1 combines with J gene TRBJ2-7; TRBD1 agrees at 7 bases. Germline CDR1 DFQATT, CDR2 SNEGSKA (reference sequence). The CDR3 is 13 residues long. V lost 3 bases to trimming and J lost 6 bases; unmatched junction nucleotides: 8. Written as DNA, the CDR3 is TGCAGTGCTAGGGGTGTACAGGGGTTCGAGCAGTACTTC. Residues: CSARGVQGFEQYF.

This clonotype was seen repeatedly, ten times or more. The CDR3 region is CASSSGQLSRTDTQYF. Here the CDR3 DNA reads TGCGCCAGCAGCTCGGGACAGCTCTCCCGCACAGATACGCAGTATTTT. V usage is TRBV5-1 and J usage is TRBJ2-3, with 7 bases aligning to TRBD1. The length of the CDR3 is 16 residues. CDR1 SGHRS and CDR2 YFSETQ come from the germline V gene. V shed 3 bases, J shed 1 base, and the junction held 8 bases outside the gene matches.

This clonotype was seen more than once but under ten times. The chain employs TRBV5-1 and TRBJ1-1; 9 bases are a match to TRBD1. The J segment lost 2 bases and the V segment lost 4 bases, leaving 15 bases of the junction unmatched. The CDR3 sequence is 18 residues long. Germline V gives CDR1 SGHRS, CDR2 YFSETQ. The CDR3 sequence: CASSLNPGQGPGNTEAFF. Written as DNA, the CDR3 is TGCGCCAGCAGCCTCAACCCGGGACAGGGTCCAGGAAACACTGAAGCTTTCTTT.

Ten or more counts support this clonotype. This chain links TRBV18 with TRBJ1-1, with D hard to call. This CDR3 has 13 amino acids. CDR1 is KGHSH, CDR2 LQKENI, per germline. Trimming took off 3 bases at V and 4 bases at J, with 9 bases between the two ends. The CDR3: CASSPGEGTEAFF. The CDR3 coding sequence is TGTGCCAGCTCACCCGGCGAGGGCACTGAAGCTTTCTTT.

There are a few counts of this clonotype. This chain joins TRBV12-3 or TRBV12-4 and TRBJ1-2; D uncertain. V was shortened by 3 bases and J by 8 bases, with 10 bases between the two germline ends. This CDR3 is built from 12 residues. CDR3 sequence (DNA): TGTGCCAGCAGTTTCCCCCCGGGAGGCTACACCTTC. This translates into CASSFPPGGYTF.

This clonotype was seen a few times. The gene calls are TRBV18 and TRBJ1-3; D remains unclear. CDR3 size: 18 residues. The V and J ends lost 0 bases and 0 bases respectively, with 15 bases between them. Germline V gene data show CDR1 as KGHSH and CDR2 as LQKENI. The CDR3 DNA reads as TGTGCCAGCTCACCACCGCCCCACTTCCTGAGCTCTGGAAACACCATATATTTT. It translates to CASSPPPHFLSSGNTIYF. Supplemented by reference TRBV18 and TRBJ1-3, the full variable domain reads NAGVMQNPRHLVRRRGQEARLRCSPMKGHSHVYWYRQLPEEGLKFMVYLQKENIIDESGMPKERFSAEFPKEGPSILRIQQVVRGDSAAYFCASSPPPHFLSSGNTIYFGEGSWLTVV.

At least ten counts were recorded for this clonotype. The gene calls are TRBV28 and TRBJ1-2; 9 bases agree with TRBD1. Per the germline V gene, CDR1 is MDHEN and CDR2 is SYDVKM. Germline trimming cut 6 bases from V and 5 bases from J; bases unmatched to any gene: 7. The CDR3 runs to 14 residues. The CDR3 region has the DNA TGTGCCAGCAGGGAGGGGACAGGGTGGTATGGCTACACCTTC. Protein: CASREGTGWYGYTF.

This clonotype has more than one count but fewer than ten. The chain joins TRBV11-2 to TRBJ1-1; D is perhaps TRBD1 (5 bases). The CDR3 length is 13 residues. The germline gives CDR1 SGHAT, CDR2 FQNNGV. V was clipped by 4 bases and J by 10 bases, with 16 bases between them. CDR3 protein: CASSYPGGVRAFF. CDR3 coding DNA: TGTGCCAGCAGCTACCCTGGGGGGGTGAGAGCTTTCTTT.

This clonotype was observed a handful of times. V usage is TRBV10-3 and J usage is TRBJ1-2; no clear D. The ends were cut back, 2 bases at V and 3 bases at J, with 7 bases in the middle. CDR1 and CDR2 from the germline V gene are ENHRY and SYGVKD. This CDR3 is built from 13 residues. The CDR3: CAISEGQDYGYTF. The CDR3 region has the DNA TGTGCCATCAGTGAGGGTCAGGACTATGGCTACACCTTC.

The sample holds many counts of this clonotype. CDR3 DNA sequence: TGTGCCAGCAGTCGCACCACGGGGGGGTTCTTCGGCAATCAGCCCCAGCATTTT. Encoded protein: CASSRTTGGFFGNQPQHF. V usage is TRBV12-3 or TRBV12-4 and J usage is TRBJ1-5; TRBD1 is a possible D gene (5 bases). The CDR3 is made up of 18 amino acids. Trimming shortened V by 5 bases and J by 2 bases, and 22 bases separated the two germline ends.

This chain joins TRBV20-1 and TRBJ1-2; 11 positions match TRBD1. V was clipped by 6 bases and J by 8 bases; unmatched bases: 8. The CDR3 has 13 residues. The germline V gene has CDR1 DFQATT and CDR2 SNEGSKA (reference sequence). CDR3 coding DNA: TGCAGTGCCCCGGGACAGGGGGTTTCCGGCTACACCTTC. Protein: CSAPGQGVSGYTF.

This clonotype came up many times. V and J are TRBV28 and TRBJ1-6; 7 bases map to TRBD1. The germline gives CDR1 MDHEN, CDR2 SYDVKM. The CDR3 covers 14 residues. Trimming took 4 bases from V and 12 from J; bases not matched to a gene: 9. In nucleotides, the CDR3 is TGTGCCAGCAGTTCGCACCAGGGGGGGGGACCCCTCCACTTT. It encodes CASSSHQGGGPLHF.

With regard to this clonotype: This likely reflects a read error, since a far larger clone is one base away. The chain joins TRBV13 to TRBJ2-1; 10 nucleotides agree with TRBD1. Germline V gene sequence: CDR1 PRHDT, CDR2 FYEKMQ (reference sequence). This CDR3 comprises 15 residues. The CDR3 region has the DNA TGTGCCAGCAGCCGGGACAGGGGACTTCAAGAGACCCCGTACTTC. It codes for CASSRDRGLQETPYF.

This clonotype was counted only a few times. The J gene is TRBJ2-1, the V gene TRBV20-1; D remains ambiguous. Looked up from germline, CDR1 is DFQATT and CDR2 is SNEGSKA (reference sequence). Trimming stripped 0 bases from V and 5 bases from J, with 5 bases between. CDR3 length: 12 residues. This CDR3 reads CSAREVNNEQFF. CDR3 in DNA: TGCAGTGCTAGAGAGGTGAACAATGAGCAGTTCTTC.

This clonotype was recorded many times. The rearrangement uses TRBV7-8 and TRBJ2-3; D not resolved. V was cut by 4 bases and J by 0 bases, with 14 bases left in between. Germline V gene sequence: CDR1 SGHVS, CDR2 FQNEAQ. This CDR3 is built from 16 residues. The CDR3, as DNA: TGTGCCAGCAGCTGGAATGAATTCGATAGCACAGATACGCAGTATTTT. It translates to CASSWNEFDSTDTQYF.

This clonotype was seen more than once but under ten times. The chain recombines TRBV20-1 with TRBJ2-5; weak D call: TRBD2 (5 bases). The V end was cut by 1 base, the J end by 4 bases, with 10 bases between. Germline loops: CDR1 DFQATT, CDR2 SNEGSKA (reference sequence). The CDR3 spans 13 residues. This chain's CDR3 is CSARVEGLETQYF. The CDR3 DNA reads as TGCAGTGCTAGAGTAGAGGGTCTAGAGACCCAGTACTTC.

The V gene is TRBV14, the J gene TRBJ1-6; D is uncertain. The CDR3 has 14 amino acids. V was cut by 5 bases and J by 4 bases, with 9 bases left in between. The germline CDR1 and CDR2 sequences are SGHDN and FVKESK. DNA for the CDR3: TGTGCCAGCAGCGTTCAGGCGTATAATTCACCCCTCCACTTT. It translates to CASSVQAYNSPLHF.

This chain joins TRBV27 and TRBJ2-7; TRBD1 agrees at 8 bases. Germline V gene sequence: CDR1 MNHEY, CDR2 SMNVEV (reference sequence). The CDR3 consists of 15 residues. J lost 2 bases, V lost 5 bases, and 8 bases had no gene match. In DNA, the CDR3 is TGTGCCAGCAGTGATGTTCCAGGGGGCACCTACGAGCAGTACTTC. Protein: CASSDVPGGTYEQYF.

Concerning this clonotype: A much bigger clone sits one base away, suggesting this may be a read error. This likely comes from a read error, as the CDR3 has no conserved phenylalanine or tryptophan at its end. The genes are TRBV11-2 and TRBJ1-1; D ambiguous. With 1 base removed from V and 3 bases from J, the gap between germline ends came to 6 bases. Germline CDR1 is SGHAT and CDR2 is FQNNGV. The CDR3 length is 13 residues. The CDR3 sequence: CASSLVAYTEAFS. For the CDR3, the DNA is TGTGCCAGCAGCTTAGTCGCCTACACTGAAGCTTTCTCT.

This clonotype was picked up many times. CDR3 in amino acids: CAISKGRDWVGQPQHF. The CDR3 DNA reads TGTGCCATCAGTAAGGGACGGGACTGGGTTGGTCAGCCCCAGCATTTT. The chain links TRBV10-3 to TRBJ1-5; perhaps TRBD1 as D (5 bases). CDR1 is ENHRY and CDR2 is SYGVKD in the germline V gene. This CDR3 has 16 residues. V was cut by 5 bases and J by 6 bases, with 20 bases left in between.